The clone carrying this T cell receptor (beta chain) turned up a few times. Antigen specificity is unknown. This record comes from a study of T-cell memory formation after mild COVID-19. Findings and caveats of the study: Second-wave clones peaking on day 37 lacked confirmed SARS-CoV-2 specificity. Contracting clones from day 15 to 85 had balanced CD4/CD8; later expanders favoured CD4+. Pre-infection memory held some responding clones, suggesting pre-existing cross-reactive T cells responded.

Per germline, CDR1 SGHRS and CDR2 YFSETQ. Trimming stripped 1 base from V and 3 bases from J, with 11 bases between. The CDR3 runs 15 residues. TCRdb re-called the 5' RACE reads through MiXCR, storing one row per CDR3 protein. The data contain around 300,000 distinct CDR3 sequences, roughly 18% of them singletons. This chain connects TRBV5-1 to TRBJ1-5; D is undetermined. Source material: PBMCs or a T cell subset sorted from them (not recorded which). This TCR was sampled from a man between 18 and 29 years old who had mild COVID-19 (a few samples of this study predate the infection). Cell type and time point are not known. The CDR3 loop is CASSLNGGPNQPQHF. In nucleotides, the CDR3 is TGCGCCAGCAGCTTGAATGGAGGGCCCAATCAGCCCCAGCATTTT.